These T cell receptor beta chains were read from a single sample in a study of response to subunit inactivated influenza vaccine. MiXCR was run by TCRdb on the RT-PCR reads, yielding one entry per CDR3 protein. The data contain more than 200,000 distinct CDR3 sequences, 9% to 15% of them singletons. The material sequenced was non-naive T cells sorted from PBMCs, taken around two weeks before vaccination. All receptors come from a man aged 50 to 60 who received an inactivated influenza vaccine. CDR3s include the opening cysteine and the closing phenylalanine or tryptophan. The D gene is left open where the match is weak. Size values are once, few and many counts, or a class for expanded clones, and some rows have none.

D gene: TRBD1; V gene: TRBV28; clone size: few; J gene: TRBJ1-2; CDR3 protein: CASSSATTGSYGYTF; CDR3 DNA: TGTGCCAGCAGTTCCGCCACGACAGGGAGCTATGGCTACACCTTC
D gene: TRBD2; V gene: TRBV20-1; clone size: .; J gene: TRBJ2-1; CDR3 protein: CSVRGRAQNEQFF; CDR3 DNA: TGCAGTGTCCGCGGGAGGGCCCAAAATGAGCAGTTCTTC
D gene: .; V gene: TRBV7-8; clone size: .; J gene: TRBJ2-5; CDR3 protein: CASSLGHGVKQETQYF; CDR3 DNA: TGTGCCAGCAGCTTAGGTCACGGAGTAAAACAAGAGACCCAGTACTTC
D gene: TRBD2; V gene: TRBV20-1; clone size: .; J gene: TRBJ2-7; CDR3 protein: CSAKTGTSGYEQYF; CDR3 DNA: TGCAGTGCAAAAACCGGGACTAGCGGCTACGAGCAGTACTTC
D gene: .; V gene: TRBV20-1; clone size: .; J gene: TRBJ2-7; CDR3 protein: CSATPSSSYEQYF; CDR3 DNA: TGCAGTGCTACTCCGTCGAGCTCCTACGAGCAGTACTTC
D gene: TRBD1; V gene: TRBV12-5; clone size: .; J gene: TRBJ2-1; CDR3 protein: CASGLMTGATYNEQFF; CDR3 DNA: TGTGCTAGTGGTTTGATGACAGGGGCCACCTACAATGAGCAGTTCTTC
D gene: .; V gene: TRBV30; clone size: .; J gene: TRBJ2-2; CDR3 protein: CAWSAGPWAGELFF; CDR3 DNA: TGTGCCTGGAGTGCAGGGCCCTGGGCTGGGGAGCTGTTTTTT
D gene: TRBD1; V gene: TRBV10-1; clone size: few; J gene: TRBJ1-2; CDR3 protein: CASSSGTGSHTF; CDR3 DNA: TGCGCCAGCAGCTCCGGGACAGGGTCCCACACCTTC
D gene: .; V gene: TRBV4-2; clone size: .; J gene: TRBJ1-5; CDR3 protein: CASSQDLTGNQPQHF; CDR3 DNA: TGTGCCAGCAGCCAAGATCTCACAGGGAATCAGCCCCAGCATTTT
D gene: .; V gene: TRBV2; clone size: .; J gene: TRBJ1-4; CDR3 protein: CASRVAFANEKLFF; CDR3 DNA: TGTGCCAGCAGAGTGGCCTTCGCTAATGAAAAACTGTTTTTT
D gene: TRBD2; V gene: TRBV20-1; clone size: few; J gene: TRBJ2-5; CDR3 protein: CSGLAGDKETQYF; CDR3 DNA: TGCAGCGGGCTAGCGGGGGACAAAGAGACCCAGTACTTC
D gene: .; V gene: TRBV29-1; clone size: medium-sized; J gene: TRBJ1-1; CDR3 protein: CSVGTQREAFF; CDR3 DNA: TGCAGCGTTGGGACTCAGCGAGAAGCTTTCTTT
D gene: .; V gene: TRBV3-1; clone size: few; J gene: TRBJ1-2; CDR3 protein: CASSPSGVSGYTF; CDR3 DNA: TGTGCCAGCAGCCCAAGCGGCGTCTCCGGCTACACCTTC
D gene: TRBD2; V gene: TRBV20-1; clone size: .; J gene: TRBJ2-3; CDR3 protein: CSANLRGGHTDTQYF; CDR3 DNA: TGCAGTGCTAATCTACGGGGGGGCCACACAGATACGCAGTATTTT
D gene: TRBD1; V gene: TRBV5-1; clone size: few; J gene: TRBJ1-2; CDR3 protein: CASSLQGPDYGYTF; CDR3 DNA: TGCGCCAGCAGCTTACAGGGGCCTGACTATGGCTACACCTTC
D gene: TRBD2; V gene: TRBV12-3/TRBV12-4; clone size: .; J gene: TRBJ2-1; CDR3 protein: CASIPLAGGPYNEQFF; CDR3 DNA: TGTGCCAGCATCCCTCTAGCGGGGGGGCCCTACAATGAGCAGTTCTTC
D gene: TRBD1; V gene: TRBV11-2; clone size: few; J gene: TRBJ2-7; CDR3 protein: CASGTGPEQYF; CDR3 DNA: TGTGCCAGCGGGACAGGGCCCGAGCAGTACTTC
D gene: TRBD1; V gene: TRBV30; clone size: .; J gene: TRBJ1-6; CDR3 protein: CAWSLTGNNSPLHF; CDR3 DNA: TGTGCCTGGAGTCTGACAGGGAATAATTCACCCCTCCACTTT
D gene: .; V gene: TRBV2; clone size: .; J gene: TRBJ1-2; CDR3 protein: CASLREERGGYTF; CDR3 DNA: TGTGCCAGCCTACGGGAGGAAAGGGGTGGCTACACCTTC
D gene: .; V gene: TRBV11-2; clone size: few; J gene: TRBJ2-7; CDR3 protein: CASSSLKATYEQYF; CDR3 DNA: TGTGCCAGCAGCTCCCTAAAGGCGACCTACGAGCAGTACTTC